This T cell receptor (beta chain) stems from a study of control samples from healthy donors and cancer patients. Sequencing was performed with immunoSEQ multiplex PCR; in TCRdb, only in-frame clones are kept and a portion is missing. The sample holds some 150,000 clones, nearly 96% seen once. The ends lost 1 base at V and 4 bases at J; junction bases unmatched: 11. The CDR3 runs to 16 residues. Germline loops: CDR1 SGHKS, CDR2 YYEKEE (reference sequence). The TCR was taken from a woman between 25 and 40 years old in good health. V and J are TRBV5-5 and TRBJ2-7; 7 positions match TRBD1. Sample: blood. CDR3 DNA sequence: TGTGCCAGCAGCTTGCGAGGGGGCGCTGCCTCGTACGAGCAGTACTTC. It specifies CASSLRGGAASYEQYF.